These 19 T cell receptor beta chains came from one sample sequenced in a study of T cell repertoires in cytomegalovirus infection. TCRdb called the reads again in MiXCR, with one record for every CDR3 protein. The table lists some 300,000 distinct CDR3 sequences, about 8.8% of them singletons. The sequenced sample was PBMCs. The receptors originated from a human donor in good health (CMV status not recorded). Some clones in this sample may be carry-over from other donors' samples.

This clonotype was recorded at least ten times. The genes are TRBV10-3 and TRBJ1-1; 8 bases are a match to TRBD1. Germline lookup yields CDR1 ENHRY and CDR2 SYGVKD. The CDR3 runs 13 residues. After removal of 7 bases from V and 3 bases from J, the junction contained 4 bases not matched to a gene. The CDR3 DNA is TGTGCCATCAACAACAGGGGGGACACTGAAGCTTTCTTT. It specifies CAINNRGDTEAFF.

This clonotype was found many times. The V and J genes are TRBV28 and TRBJ1-2; 9 bases agree with TRBD1. V trimming: 6 bases; J trimming: 8 bases; junction bases outside the gene matches: 10. This CDR3 spans 14 amino acids. The germline CDR1 and CDR2 sequences are MDHEN and SYDVKM. The CDR3 here is CASSLGTGKLGYTF. CDR3 sequence (DNA): TGTGCCAGCAGCCTAGGGACAGGGAAATTGGGCTACACCTTC.

This clonotype was seen at least ten times. V and J are TRBV28 and TRBJ1-2, with D tentatively TRBD1 (5 bases). The V gene lost 5 bases and the J gene lost 2 bases, with 12 bases spanning the gap. The CDR3 is 14 residues long. The germline V gene has CDR1 MDHEN and CDR2 SYDVKM. In DNA, the CDR3 is TGTGCCAGCAGTGGGACCTCGTCGAACTATGGCTACACCTTC. Its protein product is CASSGTSSNYGYTF.

Ten or more counts support this clonotype. This sequence joins TRBV7-2 and TRBJ2-1; D gene ambiguous. Germline CDR1 SGHTA, CDR2 FQGNSA. The CDR3 has 12 amino acids. Between the trimmed V and J ends, which lost 2 bases and 9 bases, there was a span of 8 bases. The CDR3 here is CASSLSAREQFF. The CDR3 DNA sequence: TGTGCCAGCAGCTTATCCGCCCGTGAGCAGTTCTTC.

This clonotype was detected many times. CDR3 bases: TGTGCCAGCAGCTTATCTGGCACCACTGAAGCTTTCTTT. As protein: CASSLSGTTEAFF. V usage is TRBV7-3 and J usage is TRBJ1-1; no reliable D call. The germline gives CDR1 SGHTA, CDR2 FQGTGA. V was trimmed by 2 bases and J by 4 bases, leaving 8 bases between them. The CDR3 length is 13 residues.

This clonotype was counted only a few times. The chain links TRBV19 to TRBJ2-3; a possible D gene is TRBD2 (6 bases). The V and J ends lost 7 bases and 2 bases respectively, with 19 bases between them. The germline V gene has CDR1 LNHDA and CDR2 SQIVND (reference sequence). This CDR3 spans 16 amino acids. For the CDR3, the DNA is TGTGCCAGTACCCCAGGGCGGGGAGCCAACACAGATACGCAGTATTTT. This encodes CASTPGRGANTDTQYF. Full variable domain (rest looked up from reference TRBV19 and TRBJ2-3): DGGITQSPKYLFRKEGQNVTLSCEQNLNHDAMYWYRQDPGQGLRLIYYSQIVNDFQKGDIAEGYSVSREKKESFPLTVTSAQKNPTAFYLCASTPGRGANTDTQYFGPGTRLTVL.

J is TRBJ2-1 and V is TRBV29-1; D is tentatively TRBD1 or TRBD2 (5 bases each). The CDR3 covers 17 residues. The germline V gene encodes CDR1 SQVTM and CDR2 ANQGSEA. V lost 5 bases and J lost 4, with 24 bases in between. The CDR3 DNA is TGCAGCGTTCCGGTGACTATCAAGGGGTTGATGTACAATGAGCAGTTCTTC. This encodes CSVPVTIKGLMYNEQFF.

The chain couples TRBV2 to TRBJ1-1; unclear D gene. Germline V gene sequence: CDR1 SNHLY, CDR2 FYNNEI. The CDR3 length is 15 residues. V was shortened by 3 bases and J by 1 base, with 12 bases between the two germline ends. The CDR3 DNA reads as TGTGCCAGCAGTGATACCGGGGTTAGGAACACTGAAGCTTTCTTT. Its protein is CASSDTGVRNTEAFF.

This chain links TRBV5-6 with TRBJ2-7; D is tentatively TRBD1 or TRBD2 (5 bases each). The length of the CDR3 is 15 residues. CDR1 and CDR2 (germline): SGHDT, YYEEEE. V lost 0 bases and J 0 bases, leaving 10 bases between the germline ends. The CDR3 DNA reads TGTGCCAGCAGCTTGGCAGGGACGTTCTCCTACGAGCAGTACTTC. Translating gives CASSLAGTFSYEQYF.

The chain is built from TRBV10-3 and TRBJ1-1; 7 positions match TRBD1. The ends lost 3 bases at V and 5 bases at J; junction bases unmatched: 9. The CDR3 is made up of 15 amino acids. The germline V gene encodes CDR1 ENHRY and CDR2 SYGVKD. CDR3 protein: CAISDGGGARTEAFF. CDR3 coding DNA: TGTGCCATCAGTGACGGAGGGGGCGCGCGGACTGAAGCTTTCTTT.

Ten or more counts support this clonotype. The chain's CDR3 is CASSFFDKTEAFF. CDR3 coding DNA: TGTGCCAGCAGCTTCTTTGACAAGACTGAAGCTTTCTTT. The chain combines TRBV7-9 with TRBJ1-1, with no clear D. Looked up from germline, CDR1 is SEHNR and CDR2 is FQNEAQ (reference sequence). The CDR3 runs to 13 residues. Trimming shortened V by 3 bases and J by 5 bases, and 10 bases separated the two germline ends.

This clonotype was recorded at least ten times. The chain employs TRBV29-1 and TRBJ2-1; tentatively, D is TRBD1 (5 bases). Germline values: CDR1 SQVTM, CDR2 ANQGSEA. The CDR3 runs 13 residues. With 6 bases removed from V and 3 bases from J, the gap between germline ends came to 12 bases. The chain's CDR3 is CSVPKGDYNEQFF. Here the CDR3 DNA reads TGCAGCGTCCCCAAAGGGGACTACAATGAGCAGTTCTTC.

There are a few counts of this clonotype. The CDR3 region has the DNA TGCAGTGCTCAGATCTCGACAGGGGATAAAGATACGCAGTATTTT. Translated, it gives CSAQISTGDKDTQYF. This sequence joins TRBV20-1 and TRBJ2-3, with 8 bases fitting TRBD1. Trimming took 5 bases from V and 5 from J; bases not matched to a gene: 12. There are 15 residues in the CDR3. Germline V lookup: CDR1 DFQATT, CDR2 SNEGSKA (reference sequence).

This clonotype appeared many times. The CDR3 does not end in the conserved phenylalanine or tryptophan, so this is likely a read error. The chain has TRBV6-5 and TRBJ2-3, with D unclear. Looked up from germline, CDR1 is MNHEY and CDR2 is SVGAGI. V gave up 0 bases and J gave up 2 bases, with 9 bases separating them. The CDR3 has 15 residues. Written as DNA, the CDR3 is TGTGCCAGCAGTTACTCCCGCTACTCCACAGATACGCAGTATTCT. Translating it yields CASSYSRYSTDTQYS.

Ten or more counts support this clonotype. The chain carries TRBV6-2 or TRBV6-3 and TRBJ2-3, with 8 bases that match TRBD1. The CDR3 is 14 amino acids. V shed 6 bases and J 3 bases; nucleotides not matched to a gene: 5. Per germline, CDR1 MNHEY and CDR2 SVGEGT. The CDR3 DNA sequence: TGTGCCAGCAGCGTTGGGGACAGGACAGATACGCAGTATTTT. Amino acid sequence: CASSVGDRTDTQYF.

This clonotype showed up many times. The V gene is TRBV14, the J gene TRBJ1-2, with D unresolved. The CDR3 runs to 12 residues. In germline, CDR1 is SGHDN, CDR2 FVKESK. Trimming shortened V by 1 base and J by 5 bases, and 5 bases separated the two germline ends. CDR3: CASSQGLYGYTF. The DNA for the CDR3 is TGTGCCAGCAGCCAAGGACTATATGGCTACACCTTC.

This clonotype was counted ten times or more. V is TRBV7-6 and J is TRBJ2-1; 8 nucleotides align to TRBD2. The CDR3 totals 15 residues. With V trimmed by 5 bases and J by 7 bases, 10 bases remained unmatched. Germline CDR1 and CDR2: SGHVS and FNYEAQ. CDR3 nucleotide sequence: TGTGCCAGCAGCCTACTCGGGGGGGCCGGGAATGAGCAGTTCTTC. Residues: CASSLLGGAGNEQFF. The entire variable domain, with the rest obtained from reference TRBV7-6 and TRBJ2-1, is as follows: GAGVSQSPRYKVTKRGQDVALRCDPISGHVSLYWYRQALGQGPEFLTYFNYEAQQDKSGLPNDRFSAERPEGSISTLTIQRTEQRDSAMYRCASSLLGGAGNEQFFGPGTRLTVL.

This sequence joins TRBV29-1 and TRBJ2-4; no reliable D call. The germline V and J ends were trimmed by 1 base and 0 bases, with 7 bases remaining between them. The CDR3 spans 14 residues. Germline lookup yields CDR1 SQVTM and CDR2 ANQGSEA. CDR3 loop: CSVEGRLAKNIQYF. CDR3 nucleotides: TGCAGCGTTGAAGGGCGTTTAGCCAAAAACATTCAGTACTTC.

For this clonotype: Mismatch with germline at one junction end may stem from a read error. The V call is TRBV2, the J call TRBJ2-6; D gene unclear. The germline gives CDR1 SNHLY, CDR2 FYNNEI. The CDR3 spans 15 residues. CDR3 in DNA: TGTACCAGCAGTAAGCTGGCCTCTGGGGCCAACGTCCTGACTTTC. Translating it yields CTSSKLASGANVLTF.